One and the same sample provided the 3 T cell receptor beta chains below, sequenced in a study of CD8+CD57+ T cells in acquired aplastic anemia. TCR beta VDJ combinations and CDR3 sequences were profiled from genomic DNA. TCRdb independently ran MiXCR on the reads; one entry per CDR3 protein. Of around 430,000 distinct CDR3 sequences listed, approximately 32% are singletons. Before being chosen for sequencing, patients had shown CD8+CD57+ cell expansion by flow cytometry. Sequenced material: sorted CD4+, CD8+, or CD8+CD57+ T cells (not recorded which) from PBMCs. These receptor sequences come from a human donor with aplastic anemia.

The rearrangement joins TRBV11-2 to TRBJ2-1; 9 bases are a match to TRBD2. J lost 4 bases, V lost 4 bases, and 8 bases had no gene match. The CDR3 sequence is 16 residues long. The germline V gene encodes CDR1 SGHAT and CDR2 FQNNGV. CDR3 loop: CASSSSLAGFYNEQFF. The CDR3 nucleotides read TGTGCCAGCAGCTCCTCCCTAGCGGGGTTTTACAATGAGCAGTTCTTC.

This clonotype was seen at least ten times. The genes are TRBV7-8 and TRBJ1-1; 8 bases are a match to TRBD1. Germline CDR1 is SGHVS and CDR2 is FQNEAQ. With V trimmed by 10 bases and J by 4 bases, 5 bases remained unmatched. The CDR3 totals 12 residues. This CDR3 is CAIGTGGTEAFF. The CDR3 DNA sequence: TGTGCCATCGGGACAGGCGGCACTGAAGCTTTCTTT.

This clonotype came up a few times. This sequence joins TRBV5-1 and TRBJ2-5, with D uncertain. Germline CDR1 is SGHRS and CDR2 is YFSETQ. With 0 bases removed from V and 2 bases from J, the gap between germline ends came to 11 bases. This CDR3 comprises 15 residues. DNA of the CDR3: TGCGCCAGCAGCTTGGAGGCACAGAAACAAGAGACCCAGTACTTC. It specifies CASSLEAQKQETQYF.